Here is one T cell receptor (beta chain) with its context. The target antigen is unknown. These data are taken from a study of glioma-infiltrating T cells. Study in general: Around 1 million peripheral T cells were targeted at about 4- to 10-fold coverage. Study-wide findings and caveats: Patients with low tissue-blood divergence carried a signature set of shared blood CDR3 motifs. Tissue-blood divergence was below expectation in non-neoplastic patients, above in gliomas.

TCR alpha and beta CDR3 regions were amplified from RNA using iRepertoire nested multiplex PCR. For one-step reverse transcription and amplification, about 85-400 ng of tissue mRNA or PBMC total RNA was used. TCRdb recomputed calls from the multiplex PCR reads with MiXCR, one row per CDR3 protein. The sample has more than 350,000 distinct CDR3 sequences, more than 35% seen once. From germline, CDR1 is MNHEY and CDR2 SMNVEV (reference sequence). Trimming left V 8 bases short and J 3 bases short, with 17 bases between. CDR3 length: 14 amino acids. This chain joins TRBV27 and TRBJ2-7; maybe TRBD1 (5 bases). Sequenced sample: glioma tissue, nonneoplastic brain tissue, or PBMCs (not recorded which). This clonotype originated in a human donor with low-grade glioma or glioblastoma, undergoing nonglioma brain surgery, or in good health (not recorded which). The CDR3 DNA reads as TGTGCCAGCGCAAAGGGCGACAGCCGCTACGAGCAGTACTTC. Residues: CASAKGDSRYEQYF.